This note documents a single T cell receptor (beta chain) sequence. These data come from a study of blood T cell repertoires in COVID-19. Study background: Collection of acute and convalescent COVID-19 samples took place in the United States, Italy and Spain. PBMCs, B-cell-depleted T cells, or T cells provided the cDNA or gDNA that made up the material.

V was clipped by 4 bases and J by 3 bases; unmatched bases: 8. CDR1 and CDR2 from the germline V gene are SEHNR and FQNEAQ (reference sequence). This CDR3 has 15 amino acids. Under the authors' procedure: Reference gene primer amplification gave nucleated cell count estimates. Sequencing was performed with immunoSEQ multiplex PCR; in TCRdb, only in-frame clones are kept and a portion is missing. The DNA was the basis for D and trimming; V, J and clone size are from that table. The table lists approximately 73,000 clones, 86% of them singletons. This clonotype originated in a woman aged 55-75 years with acute or convalescent COVID-19. The chain is built from TRBV7-9 and TRBJ2-7; 8 bases line up with TRBD1. The sequencing sample was made of peripheral blood. CDR3 DNA sequence: TGTGCCAGCAGCTCCATGACAGGGGTTCACTACGAGCAGTACTTC. It specifies CASSSMTGVHYEQYF.